This T cell receptor beta chain was identified in a study of PD-L1 blockade in urothelial cancer. Germline values: CDR1 MNHEY, CDR2 SMNVEV (reference sequence). The CDR3 consists of 15 residues. The V end was cut by 2 bases, the J end by 2 bases, with 12 bases between. Documented time point: pretreatment peripheral blood. The cohort comprised individuals with locally advanced or metastatic urothelial carcinoma. Samples spanned pretreatment and treatment, with 1 to 8 time points per patient. This table comes from immunoSEQ multiplex PCR, and its TCRdb copy is limited to in-frame clones, with some not included. The data contain roughly 100,000 clones, 89% of them singletons.

The specimen was PBMCs, collected around atezolizumab (anti-PD-L1) treatment. The V gene is TRBV27, the J gene TRBJ1-2; tentative D call: TRBD1 (5 bases). The clonotype was recovered from a woman older than 75 with urothelial cancer. CDR3 loop: CASSLQGRLNYGYTF. In DNA form, the CDR3 reads TGTGCCAGCAGTTTACAGGGCCGTCTCAACTATGGCTACACCTTC.